In this sample, the clone carrying this T cell receptor beta chain turned up a few times. Its cognate antigen is unknown. CDR3 length equals 14 residues. The V gene's germline CDR1 is MNHEY and CDR2 SMNVEV (reference sequence). With V trimmed by 6 bases and J by 10 bases, 9 bases remained unmatched. Sequencing was done on patients that had shown CD8+CD57+ cell expansion by flow cytometry. According to the study, genomic DNA was the template for TCR beta VDJ and CDR3 profiling. MiXCR was run by TCRdb on the reads, yielding one entry per CDR3 protein. The sample has roughly 180,000 distinct CDR3 sequences; approximately 48% are singletons. The data originate from a study of CD8+CD57+ T cells in acquired aplastic anemia. Notes on the study in general: No significant patient-versus-control difference appeared in CD8+ Simpson's diversity.

Sequenced input: sorted CD4+, CD8+, or CD8+CD57+ T cells (not recorded which) from PBMCs. The source is a human donor with aplastic anemia. The J gene is TRBJ1-6, the V gene TRBV27, with 7 bases lining up with TRBD1. DNA of the CDR3: TGTGCCAGCAGATTCGACAGGGCAAGGTCACCCCTCCACTTT. Amino acid sequence: CASRFDRARSPLHF.